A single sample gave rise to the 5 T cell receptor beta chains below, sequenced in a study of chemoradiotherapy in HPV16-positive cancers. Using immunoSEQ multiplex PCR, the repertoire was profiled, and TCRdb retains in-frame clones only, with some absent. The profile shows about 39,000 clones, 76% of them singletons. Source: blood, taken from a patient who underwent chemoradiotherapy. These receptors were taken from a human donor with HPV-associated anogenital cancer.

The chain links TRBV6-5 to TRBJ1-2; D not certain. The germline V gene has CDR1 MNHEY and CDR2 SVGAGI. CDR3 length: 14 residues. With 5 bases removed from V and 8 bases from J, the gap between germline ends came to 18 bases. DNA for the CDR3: TGTGCCAGCAGTCCCCGGCGGCTCTCGGGCGGCTACACCTTC. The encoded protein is CASSPRRLSGGYTF.

CDR3 nucleotides: TGTGCCAGCAGCCCCCAGGCAGGGGTGGGAGGCTACACCTTC. It specifies CASSPQAGVGGYTF. The V and J genes are TRBV11-2 and TRBJ1-2; TRBD1 is a possible D gene (6 bases). The germline V gene encodes CDR1 SGHAT and CDR2 FQNNGV. This CDR3 comprises 14 residues. V shed 5 bases and J shed 8 bases, with 18 bases lying between them.

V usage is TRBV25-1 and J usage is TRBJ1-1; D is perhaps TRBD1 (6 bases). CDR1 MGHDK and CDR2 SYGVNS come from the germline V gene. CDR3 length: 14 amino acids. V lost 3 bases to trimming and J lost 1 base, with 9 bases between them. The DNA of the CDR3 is TGTGCCAGCAGTGAGGAGACAGGGAACACTGAAGCTTTCTTT. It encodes CASSEETGNTEAFF.

The CDR3: CATSRENTAYGYTF. Written as DNA, the CDR3 is TGTGCCACCAGCAGAGAGAACACCGCCTATGGCTACACCTTC. The rearrangement joins TRBV15 to TRBJ1-2; D unclear. The V and J ends lost 0 bases and 4 bases respectively, with 9 bases between them. The CDR3 contains 14 residues. Germline CDR1 LNHNV, CDR2 YYDKDF (reference sequence).

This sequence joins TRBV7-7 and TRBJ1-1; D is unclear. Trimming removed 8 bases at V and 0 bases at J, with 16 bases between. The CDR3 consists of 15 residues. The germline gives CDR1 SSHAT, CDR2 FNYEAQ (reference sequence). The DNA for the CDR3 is TGTGCCAGCGGCCAGTATGGCAAAATGAACACTGAAGCTTTCTTT. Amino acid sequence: CASGQYGKMNTEAFF.